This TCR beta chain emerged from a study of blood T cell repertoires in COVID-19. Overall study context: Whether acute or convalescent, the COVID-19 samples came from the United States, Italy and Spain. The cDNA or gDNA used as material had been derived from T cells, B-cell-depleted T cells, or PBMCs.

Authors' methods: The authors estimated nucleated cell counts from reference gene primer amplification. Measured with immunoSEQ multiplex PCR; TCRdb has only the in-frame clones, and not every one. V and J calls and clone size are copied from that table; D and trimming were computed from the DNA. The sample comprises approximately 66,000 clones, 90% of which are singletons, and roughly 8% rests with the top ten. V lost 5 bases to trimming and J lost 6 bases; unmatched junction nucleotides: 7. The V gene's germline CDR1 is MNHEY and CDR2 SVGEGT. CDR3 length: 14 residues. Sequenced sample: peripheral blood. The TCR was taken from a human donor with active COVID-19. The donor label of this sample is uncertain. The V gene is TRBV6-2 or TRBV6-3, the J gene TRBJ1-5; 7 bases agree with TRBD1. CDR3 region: CASSPGTVGQPQHF. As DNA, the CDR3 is TGTGCCAGCAGTCCCGGGACAGTGGGTCAGCCCCAGCATTTT.